This TCR beta chain was recovered during a study of PD-L1 blockade in urothelial cancer. Time point described: peripheral blood 6 weeks after treatment start. Disease in patients was locally advanced or metastatic urothelial carcinoma. Trimming stripped 3 bases from V and 5 bases from J, with 10 bases between. The CDR3 has 13 residues. CDR1 is SNHLY and CDR2 is FYNNEI in the germline V gene. The data were produced by immunoSEQ multiplex PCR, yet TCRdb's version contains in-frame clones alone and is incomplete. The sample has 25,000 to 35,000 clones, 79% seen once. General observations from the study: A pretreatment blood TCR clonality that fell below the median predicted better progression-free and overall survival.

Details on this clone: No antigen is known for it.

The V gene is TRBV2, the J gene TRBJ1-1, with TRBD1 as a possible D gene (5 bases). The sample consisted of PBMCs, taken around atezolizumab (anti-PD-L1) treatment. This receptor was taken from a man in his 70s with urothelial cancer. The DNA of the CDR3 is TGTGCCAGCAGTGACAGGGCAAGAACTGAAGCTTTCTTT. It encodes CASSDRARTEAFF.